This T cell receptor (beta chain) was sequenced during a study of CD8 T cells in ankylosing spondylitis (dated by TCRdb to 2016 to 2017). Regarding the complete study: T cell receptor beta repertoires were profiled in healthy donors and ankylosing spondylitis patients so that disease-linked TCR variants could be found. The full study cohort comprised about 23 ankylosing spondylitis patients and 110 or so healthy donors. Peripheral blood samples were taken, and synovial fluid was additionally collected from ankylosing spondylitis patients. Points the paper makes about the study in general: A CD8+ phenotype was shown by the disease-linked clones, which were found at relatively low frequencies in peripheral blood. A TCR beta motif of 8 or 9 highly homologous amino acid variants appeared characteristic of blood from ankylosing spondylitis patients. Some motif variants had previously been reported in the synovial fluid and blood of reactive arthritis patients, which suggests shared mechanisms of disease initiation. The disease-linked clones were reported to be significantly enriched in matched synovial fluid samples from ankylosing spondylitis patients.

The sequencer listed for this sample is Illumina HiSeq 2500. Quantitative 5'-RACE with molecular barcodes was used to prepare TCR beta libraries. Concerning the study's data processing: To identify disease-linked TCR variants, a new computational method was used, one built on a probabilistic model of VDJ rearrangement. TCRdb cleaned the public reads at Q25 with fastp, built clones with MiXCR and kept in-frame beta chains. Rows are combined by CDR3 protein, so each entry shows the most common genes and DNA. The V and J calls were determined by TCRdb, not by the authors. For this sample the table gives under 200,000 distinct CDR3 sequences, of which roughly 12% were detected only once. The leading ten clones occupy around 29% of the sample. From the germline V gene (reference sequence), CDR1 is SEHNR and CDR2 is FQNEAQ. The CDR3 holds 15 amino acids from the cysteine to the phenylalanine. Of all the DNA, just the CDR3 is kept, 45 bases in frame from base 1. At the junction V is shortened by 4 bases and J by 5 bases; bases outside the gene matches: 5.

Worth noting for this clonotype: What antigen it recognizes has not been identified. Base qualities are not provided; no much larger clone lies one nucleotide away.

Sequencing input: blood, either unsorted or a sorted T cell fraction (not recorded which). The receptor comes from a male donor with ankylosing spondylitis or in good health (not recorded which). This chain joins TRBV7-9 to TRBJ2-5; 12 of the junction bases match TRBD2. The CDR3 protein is CASSSSGGALETQYF. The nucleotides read TGTGCCAGCAGCTCTAGCGGGGGGGCCCTGGAGACCCAGTACTTC.